This TCR beta chain appears in the sequencing data of a study of response to subunit inactivated influenza vaccine. The CDR3 runs to 14 residues. The V gene end was trimmed by 4 bases and the J gene end by 2 bases; junction bases not matched to a gene: 2. Germline V gene lookup returns CDR1 DFQATT and CDR2 SNEGSKA (reference sequence). A single record per CDR3 protein comes from TCRdb applying MiXCR to the RT-PCR reads. The top ten hold 9.5% to 11% of the sample, which has hundreds of thousands of distinct CDR3 sequences, approximately 10% seen once. The data also belong to a second study, concerning T cells expressing NK-cell markers. That investigation notes: Production of TCR beta cDNA relied on 5'RACE template switching with UMIs. Each TCR beta repertoire originated in sorted T cells that were CD3+CD56+NKG2C+, CD3+CD56+NKG2C- or CD3+CD56-NKG2C+. Only alpha-beta TCR T cells were sorted in several experiments, using an anti-gamma-delta TCR antibody.

The chain recombines TRBV20-1 with TRBJ2-7; 13 nucleotides agree with TRBD2. This receptor was obtained from a man aged 50-60 years who received an inactivated influenza vaccine. The sequenced sample was PBMCs from blood, obtained on the day of vaccination. The DNA for the CDR3 is TGCAGTGCTATGGGACTAGCGGGAACCTACGAGCAGTACTTC. It is translated as CSAMGLAGTYEQYF.